Detailed here is one TCR beta chain. What it recognizes is unknown. The data belong to a study of identical twins. TCRdb re-derived calls from the 5' RACE reads in MiXCR, one entry per CDR3 protein. Of 1.5 million to 2 million distinct CDR3 sequences listed, about 32% are singletons. This CDR3 is 13 amino acids long. The ends lost 10 bases at V and 5 bases at J; junction bases unmatched: 10. CDR1 and CDR2 from the germline V gene are MNHEY and SMNVEV (reference sequence). Study-level results: Fewer insertions characterized abundant cord blood beta clonotypes, whereas memory repertoires showed none.

The sequencing input was cord blood. This clonotype originated in a newborn girl in good health. This chain connects TRBV27 to TRBJ1-2, with 7 bases matching TRBD1. CDR3 protein: CATPASGQYGYTF. CDR3 DNA: TGTGCCACCCCAGCCTCGGGACAGTATGGCTACACCTTC.